This TCR beta chain was identified during a study of CD8+ T cells in alopecia areata. Across the study: Tofacitinib lasted 6 to 18 months, then 6 months off drug.

RNA was isolated and reverse transcribed to cDNA, the sequencing template. Sequencing was performed with immunoSEQ multiplex PCR; in TCRdb, only in-frame clones are kept and a portion is missing. The sample includes some 130,000 clones, approximately 49% seen only once; the top ten take 15% to 20%. Germline V CDR1 and CDR2: LGHNA, YNFKEQ. V shed 0 bases, J shed 7 bases, and the junction held 4 bases outside the gene matches. The CDR3 consists of 15 residues. The genes are TRBV4-2 and TRBJ2-1; 9 bases fit TRBD2. Here the sequenced sample was CD8+ T cells sorted from blood, taken at week 0. The sequence derives from a human donor with alopecia areata. The chain's CDR3 is CASSQESGGLNEQFF. CDR3 nucleotides: TGTGCCAGCAGCCAAGAAAGCGGGGGGCTAAATGAGCAGTTCTTC.